A selection of T cell receptor beta chains follows, all from one sample in a study of CD8 T cells in ankylosing spondylitis. In TCRdb, the 5' RACE reads were re-called with MiXCR into one record per CDR3 protein. The data hold about 130,000 distinct CDR3 sequences, with over 15% observed a single time. The sequenced sample consisted of blood, either unsorted or a sorted T cell fraction (not recorded which). The receptors here all came from a male donor with ankylosing spondylitis. Both conserved end residues are part of each CDR3. Fields, in order: V gene, J gene, CDR3 protein.

V gene: TRBV9
J gene: TRBJ1-5
CDR3 protein: CASSVGGDKNQPQHF

V gene: TRBV20-1
J gene: TRBJ2-1
CDR3 protein: CSARDRLAAYNEQFF

V gene: TRBV12-3/TRBV12-4
J gene: TRBJ1-2
CDR3 protein: CASTLSWTGSNYGYTF

V gene: TRBV9
J gene: TRBJ2-1
CDR3 protein: CASSHRLVTPTAYNEQFF

V gene: TRBV7-9
J gene: TRBJ2-2
CDR3 protein: CASSSRSENTGELFF

V gene: TRBV2
J gene: TRBJ2-7
CDR3 protein: CASSTGTGSSYEQYF

V gene: TRBV20-1
J gene: TRBJ2-5
CDR3 protein: CSAKGRRQETQYF

V gene: TRBV12-5
J gene: TRBJ2-7
CDR3 protein: CASGFGGWEQYF

V gene: TRBV12-3/TRBV12-4
J gene: TRBJ2-1
CDR3 protein: CASRVAGEDNEQFF

V gene: TRBV28
J gene: TRBJ2-1
CDR3 protein: CAIELAGGYEQFF

V gene: TRBV20-1
J gene: TRBJ2-1
CDR3 protein: CSARDLTGLAGGSNEQFF

V gene: TRBV5-6
J gene: TRBJ1-6
CDR3 protein: CASSLDRRGSPLHF

V gene: TRBV12-3/TRBV12-4
J gene: TRBJ1-4
CDR3 protein: CASSLGGRGFGEKLFF

V gene: TRBV7-2
J gene: TRBJ2-7
CDR3 protein: CASSLSHSYEQYF

V gene: TRBV27
J gene: TRBJ1-2
CDR3 protein: CASSLSMMYGYTF

V gene: TRBV7-9
J gene: TRBJ2-2
CDR3 protein: CASSTQDRANTGELFF

V gene: TRBV3-1
J gene: TRBJ2-1
CDR3 protein: CASSQVAGGRNEQFF

V gene: TRBV27
J gene: TRBJ1-1
CDR3 protein: CASSLGTGWGPDTEAFF

V gene: TRBV28
J gene: TRBJ2-1
CDR3 protein: CASSRQGGYNEQFF

V gene: TRBV7-9
J gene: TRBJ1-3
CDR3 protein: CASSLGRRNTIYF

V gene: TRBV11-2
J gene: TRBJ2-1
CDR3 protein: CASSLGTSGSIIYNEQFF

V gene: TRBV6-1
J gene: TRBJ1-1
CDR3 protein: CASREYREGRAEAFF

V gene: TRBV7-9
J gene: TRBJ2-3
CDR3 protein: CASSLAFGADTQYF

V gene: TRBV3-1
J gene: TRBJ2-1
CDR3 protein: CASSQEPSGHNEQFF

V gene: TRBV27
J gene: TRBJ1-1
CDR3 protein: CASSLTPGMNTEAFF

V gene: TRBV29-1
J gene: TRBJ2-1
CDR3 protein: CSDCLAGGNNEQFF